This record looks at one TCR beta chain sequence and its context. This sample was included in a study of T cells in localized non-small cell lung cancer. The CDR3 has 11 residues. Germline V CDR1 and CDR2: SGHKS, YYEKEE (reference sequence). The V and J ends lost 0 bases and 9 bases respectively, with 6 bases between them. Sequencing used immunoSEQ multiplex PCR; TCRdb keeps in-frame clones, though not all of them. The repertoire has approximately 29,000 clones, approximately 86% of them found once; the top ten carry approximately 7.5%. The chain uses TRBV5-5 and TRBJ1-1; D is ambiguous. This clonotype was obtained from a male donor older than 55 with stage I lung adenocarcinoma. The starting material was peripheral blood, obtained before any cancer treatment. The CDR3 coding sequence is TGTGCCAGCAGCTTGGCGGATCAAGCTTTCTTT. Translating gives CASSLADQAFF.